This TCR beta chain is drawn from a study of pediatric ulcerative colitis. As for the study in general: Disease was pancolitis in 7 or 8 and left-sided in two, histology-confirmed.

The CDR3 sequence is 13 residues long. Per germline, CDR1 LNHDA and CDR2 SQIVND (reference sequence). The V end was cut by 9 bases, the J end by 3 bases, with 12 bases between. Rectal tissue came from one to two pinch biopsies taken at colonoscopy. Ulcerative colitis patients received no immunosuppressive medication before the diagnostic colonoscopy. The assay was run at survey level. Clones were sequenced by immunoSEQ multiplex PCR, and TCRdb holds only the in-frame ones, with some missing. The profile shows some 50,000 clones, under 80% of them singletons. The sequenced sample consisted of gut tissue. The rearrangement uses TRBV19 and TRBJ1-5; D ambiguous. The sequence was collected from a girl aged 10 to 17 with moderate ulcerative colitis. The CDR3 DNA follows: TGTGCCAGCCAACAGCTCAACAATCAGCCCCAGCATTTT. It encodes CASQQLNNQPQHF.